Presented here are 18 T cell receptor beta chains from one specimen sequenced in a study of blood T cell repertoires in COVID-19. Generated by immunoSEQ multiplex PCR, the TCRdb table keeps only in-frame clones and is missing some. Of around 95,000 clones listed, about 90% are singletons. The sequencing sample was made of peripheral blood. These receptors all come from a young man in a cohort sampled during active COVID-19.

This rearrangement joins TRBV6-2 or TRBV6-3 to TRBJ2-1; 8 nucleotides line up with TRBD1. This CDR3 comprises 16 residues. Germline lookup yields CDR1 MNHEY and CDR2 SVGEGT. With V trimmed by 5 bases and J by 7 bases, 13 bases remained unmatched. The CDR3 protein is CASSRQGRLARNEQFF. Here the CDR3 DNA reads TGTGCCAGCAGTCGACAGGGGAGGCTAGCGAGGAATGAGCAGTTCTTC.

The chain has TRBV2 and TRBJ2-2; a possible D gene is TRBD2 (6 bases). The CDR3 covers 15 residues. The germline V gene has CDR1 SNHLY and CDR2 FYNNEI. V was clipped by 8 bases and J by 1 base, with 14 bases between them. This chain's CDR3 is CASFGGLGNTGELFF. The CDR3 nucleotides are TGTGCCAGCTTTGGGGGGTTAGGGAACACCGGGGAGCTGTTTTTT.

This rearrangement joins TRBV6-1 to TRBJ2-7; no reliable D call. The germline gives CDR1 MNHNS, CDR2 SASEGT. The CDR3 length is 14 residues. Trimming left V 1 base short and J 2 bases short, with 9 bases between. The CDR3 sequence is CASSEVWQAYEQYF. The CDR3 bases are TGTGCCAGCAGTGAAGTTTGGCAAGCCTACGAGCAGTACTTC.

The sample holds one count of this clone. The chain carries TRBV5-4 and TRBJ2-3; 10 bases are a match to TRBD1. Losses at the gene ends were 5 bases for V and 1 base for J; bases not matched to a gene: 7. Germline CDR1 is SGHNT and CDR2 is YYREEE (reference sequence). The CDR3 runs to 16 residues. As DNA, the CDR3 is TGTGCCAGCAGGCCATCCGGGACAGGGGGCACAGATACGCAGTATTTT. Translation gives CASRPSGTGGTDTQYF.

This clone was counted between two and nine times. The chain has TRBV10-3 and TRBJ1-3; TRBD1 is a possible D gene (5 bases). Looked up from germline, CDR1 is ENHRY and CDR2 is SYGVKD. The CDR3 totals 14 residues. V lost 6 bases, J lost 1 base, and 10 bases lay in between. This CDR3 is CAIRFQGSGNTIYF. The CDR3 DNA sequence: TGTGCCATCAGATTTCAGGGTTCTGGAAACACCATATATTTT.

The chain employs TRBV7-8 and TRBJ1-6; TRBD1 aligns across 12 bases. After removal of 5 bases from V and 7 bases from J, the junction contained 6 bases not matched to a gene. This CDR3 is 16 amino acids long. In germline, CDR1 is SGHVS, CDR2 FQNEAQ. Here the CDR3 DNA reads TGTGCCAGCAGCGCGGGACAGGGGGCGGCCAATTCACCCCTCCACTTT. Residues: CASSAGQGAANSPLHF.

The chain combines TRBV6-2 or TRBV6-3 with TRBJ2-1; D gene ambiguous. Between the trimmed V and J ends, which lost 2 bases and 9 bases, there was a span of 5 bases. CDR1 and CDR2 (germline): MNHEY, SVGEGT. This CDR3 spans 11 amino acids. The DNA for the CDR3 is TGTGCCAGCAGTTACGGAGCTGAGCAGTTCTTC. Its translation is CASSYGAEQFF.

The chain is built from TRBV13 and TRBJ1-1, with D perhaps matching TRBD1 (6 bases). The V and J ends lost 2 bases and 4 bases respectively, with 8 bases between them. The CDR3 is 13 amino acids. Germline V lookup: CDR1 PRHDT, CDR2 FYEKMQ (reference sequence). CDR3 loop: CASSLNRATEAFF. Here the CDR3 DNA reads TGTGCCAGCAGCTTAAACAGGGCCACTGAAGCTTTCTTT.

The gene calls are TRBV28 and TRBJ2-7, with 7 bases aligning to TRBD2. J gave up 5 bases and V 5 bases, and 9 bases lay outside the gene matches. This CDR3 is 14 amino acids long. CDR1 and CDR2 (germline): MDHEN, SYDVKM. CDR3 sequence reads: CASSPLGTNNEQYF. The CDR3 region has the DNA TGTGCCAGCAGTCCCCTCGGGACTAACAACGAGCAGTACTTC.

This clone was seen only a few times. The chain couples TRBV11-3 to TRBJ2-7, with 11 positions matching TRBD2. V dropped 3 bases and J dropped 4; count of bases not matched to a gene: 20. Per germline, CDR1 SGHNT and CDR2 YENEEA. This CDR3 spans 20 amino acids. This chain's CDR3 is CASSFGTRDREGLADYEQYF. CDR3 DNA sequence: TGTGCCAGCAGCTTTGGTACGAGGGACAGGGAGGGACTAGCGGATTACGAGCAGTACTTC.

This chain uses TRBV6-5 with TRBJ1-2, with 10 bases lining up with TRBD1. The germline CDR1 and CDR2 sequences are MNHEY and SVGAGI. The CDR3 length is 14 residues. Trimming removed 6 bases from V and 6 bases from J; junction bases left unmatched: 7. As DNA, the CDR3 is TGTGCCAGCAGACGACCGGGACAGGGGAATGGCTACACCTTC. This codes for CASRRPGQGNGYTF.

The chain combines TRBV18 with TRBJ2-1, with 10 bases lining up with TRBD2. CDR3 length: 16 residues. The J segment lost 5 bases and the V segment lost 6 bases, leaving 10 bases of the junction unmatched. The V gene's germline CDR1 is KGHSH and CDR2 LQKENI. This chain's CDR3 is CASSRAGGGSNNEQFF. The CDR3 nucleotides read TGTGCCAGCTCGCGAGCGGGAGGGGGTTCTAACAATGAGCAGTTCTTC. Complete variable domain (other parts from reference TRBV18 and TRBJ2-1): NAGVMQNPRHLVRRRGQEARLRCSPMKGHSHVYWYRQLPEEGLKFMVYLQKENIIDESGMPKERFSAEFPKEGPSILRIQQVVRGDSAAYFCASSRAGGGSNNEQFFGPGTRLTVL.

This clone was seen once. The chain links TRBV12-3 or TRBV12-4 to TRBJ1-1, with D unresolved. The germline V and J ends were trimmed by 2 bases and 5 bases, with 6 bases remaining between them. The CDR3 covers 12 residues. CDR3 loop: CASSLKRTEAFF. CDR3 bases: TGTGCCAGCAGTTTAAAGCGGACTGAAGCTTTCTTT.

CDR3 in DNA: TGCGCCAGCAGCCAAGATTTAACCAGCCCTAGTGGCTACACCTTC. It yields the protein CASSQDLTSPSGYTF. The rearrangement uses TRBV4-1 and TRBJ1-2, with D unresolved. V gave up 0 bases and J gave up 7 bases, with 15 bases separating them. This CDR3 contains 15 residues. CDR1 is MGHRA, CDR2 YSYEKL, per germline.

The genes are TRBV28 and TRBJ2-3; D is uncertain. V was clipped by 4 bases and J by 5 bases, with 4 bases between them. The CDR3 contains 11 residues. Per the germline V gene, CDR1 is MDHEN and CDR2 is SYDVKM. The CDR3 DNA reads TGTGCCAGCAGTTCCAAAGATACGCAGTATTTT. This sequence encodes CASSSKDTQYF.

The chain links TRBV4-1 to TRBJ2-7; a possible D gene is TRBD1 (6 bases). The CDR3 runs to 15 residues. Germline CDR1 and CDR2: MGHRA and YSYEKL. V shed 0 bases and J shed 4 bases, with 13 bases lying between them. CDR3 region: CASSQDPGTRYEQYF. In nucleotides, the CDR3 is TGCGCCAGCAGCCAAGATCCCGGGACACGATACGAGCAGTACTTC.

This clone was seen a single time. V gene TRBV24-1 combines with J gene TRBJ2-3; no reliable D call. Germline lookup yields CDR1 KGHDR and CDR2 SFDVKD. Trimming removed 7 bases from V and 3 bases from J, with 7 bases in between. The CDR3 consists of 12 residues. The CDR3 loop reads CATRSSTDTQYF. As DNA, the CDR3 is TGTGCCACCAGGAGCTCTACAGATACGCAGTATTTT.

J is TRBJ2-7 and V is TRBV4-1, with D tentatively TRBD1 (6 bases). Germline lookup yields CDR1 MGHRA and CDR2 YSYEKL. V shed 3 bases and J shed 2 bases, with 20 bases lying between them. This CDR3 has 17 amino acids. DNA of the CDR3: TGCGCCAGCAGCCACTCCTCTGATACAGGGCCTACCTACGAGCAGTACTTC. This sequence encodes CASSHSSDTGPTYEQYF.